One and the same sample provided the 29 T cell receptor beta chains below, sequenced in a study of T-cell memory formation after mild COVID-19 (TCRdb year 2021). The library was generated by 5' RACE. TCRdb lists the instrument as Illumina NovaSeq 6000. TCRdb handled the public reads itself, with Q25 trimming in fastp and clone calling in MiXCR, and kept productive beta chains. When rows share a CDR3 protein, they turn into one entry using the most common DNA and genes. The sample records tens of thousands of distinct CDR3 sequences, about 7.3% of which are singletons. The ten largest clonotypes hold about 1.5% of the sample. The sequenced sample consisted of PBMCs or a T cell subset sorted from them (not recorded which). The receptors were sampled from a man between 18 and 35 years old who had mild COVID-19 (a few samples of this study predate the infection). The sample titles of this study are shuffled in the database, so cell type and time point are left out; the donor was told from shared clones.

In this sample, this clonotype turned up a few times. The J gene is TRBJ2-1, the V gene TRBV5-1; perhaps TRBD1 as D (5 bases). Looked up from germline, CDR1 is SGHRS and CDR2 is YFSETQ. The V end lost 0 bases, the J end lost 14 bases, and 18 bases lay between the germline ends. This CDR3 is 14 amino acids long. CDR3 residues: CASSLGQLNALKFF. The CDR3 coding sequence is TGCGCCAGCAGCTTGGGACAGCTAAACGCTCTGAAGTTCTTC.

This clonotype was recorded only once. The V gene is TRBV6-1, the J gene TRBJ1-5; D uncertain. The CDR3 sequence is 13 residues long. V was trimmed by 7 bases and J by 0 bases, leaving 7 bases between them. The V gene's germline CDR1 is MNHNS and CDR2 SASEGT. The CDR3 DNA follows: TGTGCCAGCATGGAGTATAGCAATCAGCCCCAGCATTTT. Protein: CASMEYSNQPQHF.

The V gene is TRBV6-2 or TRBV6-3, the J gene TRBJ2-1; possible D gene TRBD2, 7 bases. V lost 2 bases and J 5 bases, leaving 25 bases between the germline ends. CDR3 length equals 19 residues. The germline V gene has CDR1 MNHEY and CDR2 SVGEGT. CDR3 DNA sequence: TGTGCCAGCAGTTACCCGGGCGGGGGCGGACCAGAACAAAACAATGAGCAGTTCTTC. Translated, it gives CASSYPGGGGPEQNNEQFF.

The chain uses TRBV12-3 or TRBV12-4 and TRBJ2-3, with 10 positions matching TRBD2. V shed 6 bases, J shed 6 bases, and the junction held 6 bases outside the gene matches. CDR3 length: 14 residues. CDR3 region: CASSPGLATDTQYF. CDR3 nucleotide sequence: TGTGCCAGCAGCCCGGGACTAGCGACTGATACGCAGTATTTT.

Many counts were recorded for this clonotype. The chain has TRBV7-2 and TRBJ2-1; the match to TRBD2 covers 13 bases. J was trimmed by 0 bases and V by 2 bases; bases with no gene match: 7. The germline V gene encodes CDR1 SGHTA and CDR2 FQGNSA. The CDR3 length is 19 residues. The CDR3 sequence is CASSLTGLAGSSSYNEQFF. The CDR3, as DNA: TGTGCCAGCAGCTTAACGGGACTAGCGGGGTCGAGCTCCTACAATGAGCAGTTCTTC.

This clonotype turned up a few times. The chain carries TRBV7-9 and TRBJ2-3, with 10 bases identical to TRBD1. This CDR3 region has 16 residues. Germline V gives CDR1 SEHNR, CDR2 FQNEAQ (reference sequence). With 7 bases clipped from V and 2 bases from J, the junction kept 9 bases outside the gene matches. CDR3: CASMSRGTGVTDTQYF. CDR3 coding DNA: TGTGCCAGCATGAGTCGGGGGACAGGGGTCACAGATACGCAGTATTTT.

The chain joins TRBV9 to TRBJ2-2; TRBD2 agrees at 7 bases. CDR1 and CDR2 from the germline V gene are SGDLS and YYNGEE. J lost 6 bases, V lost 0 bases, and 8 bases had no gene match. There are 16 residues in the CDR3. The CDR3 region is CASSVAPFGLAGELFF. Here the CDR3 DNA reads TGTGCCAGCAGCGTAGCCCCCTTCGGACTAGCCGGGGAGCTGTTTTTT. The entire variable domain, with the rest obtained from reference TRBV9 and TRBJ2-2, is as follows: DSGVTQTPKHLITATGQRVTLRCSPRSGDLSVYWYQQSLDQGLQFLIQYYNGEERAKGNILERFSAQQFPDLHSELNLSSLELGDSALYFCASSVAPFGLAGELFFGEGSRLTVL.

This clonotype has just a few counts. V and J are TRBV11-2 and TRBJ2-2; 10 nucleotides line up with TRBD2. The CDR3 length is 15 residues. From germline, CDR1 is SGHAT and CDR2 FQNNGV. Trimming took 8 bases from V and 4 from J; bases not matched to a gene: 7. CDR3 nucleotide sequence: TGTGCCAGCTGGGGGGGACTAGCGCTCACCGGGGAGCTGTTTTTT. Translating it yields CASWGGLALTGELFF.

The V gene is TRBV11-3, the J gene TRBJ2-2; no clear D gene. Between the trimmed V and J ends, which lost 3 bases and 5 bases, there was a span of 7 bases. The V gene's germline CDR1 is SGHNT and CDR2 YENEEA. CDR3 length equals 13 residues. CDR3 DNA: TGTGCCAGCAGCTTTGGCGTGACCGGGGAGCTGTTTTTT. It specifies CASSFGVTGELFF.

This clonotype was observed many times. The V and J genes are TRBV7-2 and TRBJ2-3; no clear D. CDR1 SGHTA and CDR2 FQGNSA come from the germline V gene. The V end lost 1 base, the J end lost 6 bases, and 8 bases lay between the germline ends. The CDR3 extends over 13 amino acids. DNA for the CDR3: TGTGCCAGCAGCTTAGGGAACGGGGATACGCAGTATTTT. Its translation: CASSLGNGDTQYF.

This clonotype was found a few times. J is TRBJ1-4 and V is TRBV5-1; perhaps TRBD1 as D (6 bases). The germline V and J ends were trimmed by 5 bases and 0 bases, with 14 bases remaining between them. The length of the CDR3 is 16 residues. Germline V CDR1 and CDR2: SGHRS, YFSETQ. CDR3 sequence (DNA): TGCGCCAGCAGTTCGAGGGGGTACGCAACTAATGAAAAACTGTTTTTT. Translation gives CASSSRGYATNEKLFF.

The chain carries TRBV19 and TRBJ2-3; 8 nucleotides align to TRBD2. V lost 5 bases and J lost 6; bases outside the gene matches: 13. This CDR3 has 16 amino acids. The germline V gene has CDR1 LNHDA and CDR2 SQIVND (reference sequence). CDR3 region: CASSSPAGGATDTQYF. The CDR3 bases are TGTGCCAGTAGTTCACCGGCCGGGGGGGCAACCGATACGCAGTATTTT.

The chain uses TRBV3-1 and TRBJ2-5; perhaps TRBD1 as D (6 bases). Trimming took off 4 bases at V and 2 bases at J, with 8 bases between the two ends. The CDR3 totals 13 residues. Germline V gene data show CDR1 as LGHDT and CDR2 as YNNKEL (reference sequence). The CDR3 protein is CASSLRGQETQYF. The CDR3 DNA is TGTGCCAGCAGCCTCAGGGGACAAGAGACCCAGTACTTC.

The V call is TRBV5-1, the J call TRBJ2-5; 8 bases map to TRBD1. Germline CDR1 is SGHRS and CDR2 is YFSETQ. The CDR3 sequence is 14 residues long. J lost 4 bases, V lost 3 bases, and 5 bases had no gene match. CDR3 bases: TGCGCCAGCAGCTCGACAGGGGTTGGAGAGACCCAGTACTTC. Its translation: CASSSTGVGETQYF.

This clonotype was found many times. The rearrangement links TRBV7-9 to TRBJ2-1; D gene ambiguous. Germline-derived CDR1 and CDR2 are SEHNR and FQNEAQ (reference sequence). Trimming took 3 bases from V and 5 from J, leaving 8 bases between them. CDR3 length: 13 amino acids. CDR3 residues: CASSFLGHNEQFF. The CDR3 coding sequence is TGTGCCAGCAGCTTTTTGGGCCACAATGAGCAGTTCTTC.

This clonotype was recorded at least ten times. The chain has TRBV5-1 and TRBJ2-5, with 14 positions matching TRBD2. The CDR3 totals 15 residues. The V and J ends lost 4 bases and 2 bases, in that order; junction bases with no gene match: 1. CDR1 and CDR2 from the germline V gene are SGHRS and YFSETQ. The CDR3 sequence is CASSGLAGGQETQYF. CDR3 DNA: TGCGCCAGCAGCGGACTAGCGGGGGGTCAAGAGACCCAGTACTTC.

This clonotype was counted only a few times. This chain connects TRBV21-1 to TRBJ1-5. TRBV21-1 is given as a pseudogene. This CDR3 has 15 amino acids. CDR3: CASSVQSWGLQPQHF. CDR3 in DNA: TGTGCCAGCAGCGTGCAGAGTTGGGGACTTCAGCCCCAGCATTTT.

The rearrangement links TRBV10-3 to TRBJ2-7, with 11 bases aligning to TRBD2. The CDR3 has 15 amino acids. The V gene end was trimmed by 10 bases and the J gene end by 3 bases; junction bases not matched to a gene: 11. CDR1 and CDR2 from the germline V gene are ENHRY and SYGVKD. The CDR3 loop reads CATGKAGTSGYEQYV. The CDR3 nucleotides are TGTGCCACCGGGAAAGCCGGGACTAGCGGCTACGAGCAGTACGTC.

This clonotype showed up just a few times. The rearrangement links TRBV2 to TRBJ1-1; no clear D gene. Trimming removed 7 bases from V and 1 base from J, with 19 bases in between. The CDR3 extends over 16 amino acids. The germline CDR1 and CDR2 sequences are SNHLY and FYNNEI. CDR3 coding DNA: TGTGCCAGCACTTCTGGCCTACCGGGTCGGAACACTGAAGCTTTCTTT. Amino acids: CASTSGLPGRNTEAFF.

This chain connects TRBV30 to TRBJ1-2; D possibly corresponds to TRBD1 (6 bases). V lost 2 bases and J 4 bases, leaving 14 bases between the germline ends. CDR3 length: 14 residues. The germline CDR1 and CDR2 sequences are GTSNPN and SVGIG (reference sequence). The DNA of the CDR3 is TGTGCCTGGAGTTCACAGGGAACCTTCTATGGCTACACCTTC. This translates into CAWSSQGTFYGYTF.

The rearrangement joins TRBV29-1 to TRBJ2-2; D gene unclear. Germline V lookup: CDR1 SQVTM, CDR2 ANQGSEA. There are 13 residues in the CDR3. V was trimmed by 6 bases and J by 0 bases, leaving 8 bases between them. The CDR3 sequence: CSVLTPNTGELFF. The CDR3 region has the DNA TGCAGCGTCCTGACCCCGAACACCGGGGAGCTGTTTTTT.

The chain joins TRBV4-3 to TRBJ1-1; possibly TRBD1 for D (5 bases). The CDR3 consists of 13 residues. V lost 0 bases and J 7 bases, leaving 9 bases between the germline ends. Per germline, CDR1 LGHNA and CDR2 YSLEER. The CDR3 coding sequence is TGCGCCAGCAGCCAAGATCCAGGGTATGAAGCTTTCTTT. It yields the protein CASSQDPGYEAFF.

This clonotype has more than one count but fewer than ten. The gene calls are TRBV5-8 and TRBJ1-5; weak D call: TRBD1 (5 bases). CDR1 and CDR2 from the germline V gene are SGHTS and YDEGEE. The V gene lost 6 bases and the J gene lost 2 bases, with 18 bases spanning the gap. This CDR3 spans 16 amino acids. CDR3 DNA sequence: TGTGCCAGCACCCATGGGGCCCGAGGGGGCAATCAGCCCCAGCATTTT. Residues: CASTHGARGGNQPQHF.

This clonotype was found a few times. This chain joins TRBV7-9 and TRBJ1-1; D is unresolved. The CDR3 extends over 17 amino acids. Germline CDR1 reads SEHNR; CDR2 reads FQNEAQ (reference sequence). Trimming cost V 1 base and J 1 base, with 16 bases left between them. Written as DNA, the CDR3 is TGTGCCAGCAGCTTAGGAATTGGGTCAGGCTCGAACACTGAAGCTTTCTTT. It encodes CASSLGIGSGSNTEAFF.

This clonotype appeared many times. The chain joins TRBV7-2 to TRBJ1-2, with TRBD1 as a possible D gene (6 bases). In germline, CDR1 is SGHTA, CDR2 FQGNSA. The CDR3 loop spans 14 amino acids. Trimming pared 1 base from V and 0 bases from J, leaving 6 bases between. CDR3 loop: CASSLDRANYGYTF. The DNA of the CDR3 is TGTGCCAGCAGCTTAGACAGGGCTAACTATGGCTACACCTTC. The whole variable domain, filled in from reference TRBV7-2 and TRBJ1-2, reads GAGVSQSPSNKVTEKGKDVELRCDPISGHTALYWYRQSLGQGLEFLIYFQGNSAPDKSGLPSDRFSAERTGGSVSTLTIQRTQQEDSAVYLCASSLDRANYGYTFGSGTRLTVV.

At least ten counts were recorded for this clonotype. The rearrangement joins TRBV5-1 to TRBJ2-3; 7 nucleotides line up with TRBD1. This CDR3 comprises 15 residues. Trimming at V came to 4 bases and at J to 2 bases, leaving 7 bases not matched to a gene. Germline V lookup: CDR1 SGHRS, CDR2 YFSETQ. The CDR3: CASSAGTAFTDTQYF. The CDR3 DNA sequence: TGCGCCAGCAGCGCCGGGACAGCCTTCACAGATACGCAGTATTTT.

CDR3 in amino acids: CASSRPGQGFNEQFF. As DNA, the CDR3 is TGTGCCAGCAGCCGGCCGGGACAGGGTTTCAATGAGCAGTTCTTC. The chain carries TRBV5-8 and TRBJ2-1; 9 bases fit TRBD1. Trimming cost V 4 bases and J 6 bases; bases outside gene matches: 8. Germline V gene data show CDR1 as SGHTS and CDR2 as YDEGEE. This CDR3 has 15 amino acids.

This clonotype came up many times. This chain links TRBV5-1 with TRBJ2-4; 11 bases map to TRBD2. V shed 4 bases, J shed 6 bases, and the junction held 3 bases outside the gene matches. Per the germline V gene, CDR1 is SGHRS and CDR2 is YFSETQ. CDR3 length: 14 residues. The CDR3 DNA reads TGCGCCAGCAGCGCTACTAGCGGGGGAAACATTCAGTACTTC. Amino acid sequence: CASSATSGGNIQYF.

The chain couples TRBV20-1 to TRBJ2-1, with 11 bases that match TRBD2. This CDR3 is built from 14 residues. Germline V lookup: CDR1 DFQATT, CDR2 SNEGSKA (reference sequence). V gave up 7 bases and J gave up 2 bases; unmatched junction bases: 4. CDR3 amino acids: CSVLSGGAYNEQFF. The CDR3 region has the DNA TGCAGTGTTCTTAGCGGGGGGGCCTACAATGAGCAGTTCTTC.